The subject of this entry is one T cell receptor beta chain. Its target is unknown. Unrecorded immune exposure was likely among donors, who were nominally healthy when sampled. The sample belongs to a study of cytomegalovirus exposure and HLA in healthy donors. Study details: The Caucasian-associated ancestry cluster held under 90% of around 380 genotyped donors. Study conclusions and caveats: Reportedly, fewer N-insertions than the roughly 600-donor mean appeared in an Asian-associated ancestry cluster in a later analysis.

This CDR3 comprises 14 residues. V was clipped by 2 bases and J by 3 bases, with 9 bases between them. The germline gives CDR1 SGHRS, CDR2 YFSETQ. The PCR was carried out with 60 Vbeta primers and 13 Jbeta primers. Assay used: immunoSEQ multiplex PCR; TCRdb lists only in-frame clones, some missing. This sample carries some 150,000 clones, over 75% of them seen once, and the ten largest clones take about 5.6%. The sample consisted of PBMCs. The sequence was obtained from a young man in good health and CMV-seropositive. The chain carries TRBV5-1 and TRBJ2-1; D is perhaps TRBD2 (6 bases). DNA for the CDR3: TGCGCCAGCAGCTTTTGGGACTTCTACAATGAGCAGTTCTTC. This codes for CASSFWDFYNEQFF.